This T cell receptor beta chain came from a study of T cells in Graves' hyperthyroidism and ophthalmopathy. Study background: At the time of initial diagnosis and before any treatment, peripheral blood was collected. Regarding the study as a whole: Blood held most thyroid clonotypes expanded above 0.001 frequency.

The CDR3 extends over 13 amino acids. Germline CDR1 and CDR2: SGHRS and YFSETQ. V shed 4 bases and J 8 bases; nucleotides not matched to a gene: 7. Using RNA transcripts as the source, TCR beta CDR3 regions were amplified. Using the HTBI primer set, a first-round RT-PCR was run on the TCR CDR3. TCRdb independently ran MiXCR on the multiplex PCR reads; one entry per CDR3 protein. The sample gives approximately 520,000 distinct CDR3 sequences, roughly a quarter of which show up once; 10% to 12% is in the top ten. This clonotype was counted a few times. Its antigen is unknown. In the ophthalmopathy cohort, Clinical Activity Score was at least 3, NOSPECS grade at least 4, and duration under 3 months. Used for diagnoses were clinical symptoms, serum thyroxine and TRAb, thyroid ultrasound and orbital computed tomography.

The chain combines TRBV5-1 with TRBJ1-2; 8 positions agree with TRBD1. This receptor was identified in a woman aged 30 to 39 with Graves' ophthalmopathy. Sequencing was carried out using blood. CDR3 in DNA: TGCGCCAGCAGCGTGGGACAGGCGAGAGGCTACACCTTC. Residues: CASSVGQARGYTF.